Detailed here is one T cell receptor beta chain. Its antigen remains unidentified. This entry belongs to a study of T-cell reconstitution after alpha-beta-depleted transplantation in children. For TCRbeta, the library was prepared with unique molecular identifiers. TCRdb reprocessed the PCR reads via MiXCR and lists one record per CDR3 protein. The sample lists hundreds of thousands of distinct CDR3 sequences, roughly 9.1% occurring once. Whole-study results and caveats: Alpha-beta T cells present about two months after transplant were reported to originate from several hundred expanded graft clones. At one year after transplant, newly produced T cells mostly accounted for T-cell counts and diversity. Diversity of TCRbeta at day 60 was high in some patients, arising from surviving recipient T cells and thymic progenitors.

V was pared by 4 bases and J by 7 bases, with 9 bases of the junction left unmatched. The germline V gene has CDR1 SGDLS and CDR2 YYNGEE. The CDR3 is made up of 15 amino acids. The sample was PBMCs, taken before TCRalphabeta/CD19-depleted stem cell transplant. The TCR originated in a boy in the first two years of life with acute myeloid leukemia, due to receive a stem cell transplant. The V gene is TRBV9, the J gene TRBJ2-1, with 9 bases lining up with TRBD1. DNA for the CDR3: TGTGCCAGCAGCCCAAGGACAGGGGAAGAGAATGAGCAGTTCTTC. Translating it yields CASSPRTGEENEQFF.